This note documents a single TCR beta chain sequence. Germline lookup yields CDR1 ENHRY and CDR2 SYGVKD. This CDR3 has 15 amino acids. V was pared by 7 bases and J by 8 bases, with 7 bases of the junction left unmatched. This sample is drawn from a study of blood T cell repertoires in COVID-19. Produced via immunoSEQ multiplex PCR; TCRdb's table is partial and in-frame only. The sample consists of tens of thousands of clones, approximately 78% of them appearing once. The chain employs TRBV10-3 and TRBJ2-1; TRBD2 agrees at 14 bases. The sequence was obtained from a human donor in a cohort sampled during active COVID-19. The sequencing sample was made of peripheral blood. The CDR3 sequence: CAIKRTSGGSDEQFF. The CDR3 DNA reads as TGTGCCATCAAGAGGACTAGCGGGGGGTCAGATGAGCAGTTCTTC.